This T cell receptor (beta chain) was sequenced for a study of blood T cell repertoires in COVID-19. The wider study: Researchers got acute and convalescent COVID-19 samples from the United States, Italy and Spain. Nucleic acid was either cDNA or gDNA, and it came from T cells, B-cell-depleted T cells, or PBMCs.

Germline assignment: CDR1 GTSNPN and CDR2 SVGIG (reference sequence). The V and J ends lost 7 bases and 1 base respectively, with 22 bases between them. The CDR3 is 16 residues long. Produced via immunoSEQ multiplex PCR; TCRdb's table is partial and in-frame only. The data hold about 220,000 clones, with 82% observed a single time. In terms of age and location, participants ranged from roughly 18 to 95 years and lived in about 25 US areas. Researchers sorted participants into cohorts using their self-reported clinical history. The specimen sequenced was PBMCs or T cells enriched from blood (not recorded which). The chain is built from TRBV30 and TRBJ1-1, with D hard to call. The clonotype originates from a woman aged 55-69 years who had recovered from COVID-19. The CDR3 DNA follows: TGTGCCTTGGAGGCGGCCGTGGGGAACGGGAACACTGAAGCTTTCTTT. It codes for CALEAAVGNGNTEAFF.